This T cell receptor (beta chain) stems from a study of shared clonotypes between healthy human individuals. General study points: Only blood was sampled, and tissue TCR repertoires likely differ from blood ones.

The V end lost 1 base, the J end lost 0 bases, and 7 bases lay between the germline ends. Germline assignment: CDR1 SGHAT and CDR2 FQNNGV. This CDR3 has 15 residues. This clone was counted once. The antigen remains undetermined. The data were produced by immunoSEQ multiplex PCR, yet TCRdb's version contains in-frame clones alone and is incomplete. The sample includes 330,000 or so clones, under 80% of them seen just once. This rearrangement joins TRBV11-2 to TRBJ2-1, with a possible D match to TRBD1 (6 bases). The TCR sequence derives from a man aged 25-45 years in good health. Source material: memory CD4+ T cells sorted from blood. Described subset: CD45RA-negative fraction. CDR3 coding DNA: TGTGCCAGCAGCTTAGCGGACAGCTCCTACAATGAGCAGTTCTTC. Amino acids: CASSLADSSYNEQFF.